This TCR beta chain was profiled in a study of human CD8 memory T cell subsets. Whole-study findings and limits: Chao1 estimates suggested stem-like memory T cells exceeded precursor exhausted T cells in diversity.

This CDR3 comprises 11 residues. Germline V gene sequence: CDR1 SGHAT, CDR2 FQNNGV. UMI-labeled 5' RACE was the method by which TCR beta libraries were made. TCRdb reworked the 5' RACE reads into one entry per CDR3 protein, no DNA. Recorded here are roughly 3,700 distinct CDR3 sequences; the top ten clones represent about 30%. About this clonotype itself: Its antigen remains unidentified.

J is TRBJ2-1 and V is TRBV11-2. The source is a human donor in good health. The sample was CD8+ effector memory T cells (TEM) sorted from PBMCs. Subset noted: effector memory CD8 T cells, CCR7- CD45RO+ CD95+. CDR3: CASSLVAEQFF.